This T cell receptor beta chain appears in the sequencing data of a study of blood T cell repertoires in COVID-19. Turning to the study itself: The origin of the acute and convalescent COVID-19 samples was the United States, Italy and Spain. The cDNA or gDNA used as material had been derived from T cells, B-cell-depleted T cells, or PBMCs.

As originally analysed: Estimates of nucleated cell counts were drawn from the amplification of reference gene primers. Sequencing used immunoSEQ multiplex PCR; TCRdb keeps in-frame clones, though not all of them. The V and J calls and clone size come from that table; D and trimming were worked out from the DNA. The data show 150,000 to 200,000 clones, about 82% seen once. The germline V and J ends were trimmed by 5 bases and 0 bases, with 11 bases remaining between them. The CDR3 is 15 residues long. CDR1 is LNHDA, CDR2 SQIVND, per germline (reference sequence). The chain links TRBV19 to TRBJ1-3; the D gene is possibly TRBD1 (6 bases). The clonotype comes from a woman aged 25-40 years with acute or convalescent COVID-19. Input material: peripheral blood. DNA for the CDR3: TGTGCCAGTAGTTTGACAGGATTCTCTGGAAACACCATATATTTT. Translating it yields CASSLTGFSGNTIYF.